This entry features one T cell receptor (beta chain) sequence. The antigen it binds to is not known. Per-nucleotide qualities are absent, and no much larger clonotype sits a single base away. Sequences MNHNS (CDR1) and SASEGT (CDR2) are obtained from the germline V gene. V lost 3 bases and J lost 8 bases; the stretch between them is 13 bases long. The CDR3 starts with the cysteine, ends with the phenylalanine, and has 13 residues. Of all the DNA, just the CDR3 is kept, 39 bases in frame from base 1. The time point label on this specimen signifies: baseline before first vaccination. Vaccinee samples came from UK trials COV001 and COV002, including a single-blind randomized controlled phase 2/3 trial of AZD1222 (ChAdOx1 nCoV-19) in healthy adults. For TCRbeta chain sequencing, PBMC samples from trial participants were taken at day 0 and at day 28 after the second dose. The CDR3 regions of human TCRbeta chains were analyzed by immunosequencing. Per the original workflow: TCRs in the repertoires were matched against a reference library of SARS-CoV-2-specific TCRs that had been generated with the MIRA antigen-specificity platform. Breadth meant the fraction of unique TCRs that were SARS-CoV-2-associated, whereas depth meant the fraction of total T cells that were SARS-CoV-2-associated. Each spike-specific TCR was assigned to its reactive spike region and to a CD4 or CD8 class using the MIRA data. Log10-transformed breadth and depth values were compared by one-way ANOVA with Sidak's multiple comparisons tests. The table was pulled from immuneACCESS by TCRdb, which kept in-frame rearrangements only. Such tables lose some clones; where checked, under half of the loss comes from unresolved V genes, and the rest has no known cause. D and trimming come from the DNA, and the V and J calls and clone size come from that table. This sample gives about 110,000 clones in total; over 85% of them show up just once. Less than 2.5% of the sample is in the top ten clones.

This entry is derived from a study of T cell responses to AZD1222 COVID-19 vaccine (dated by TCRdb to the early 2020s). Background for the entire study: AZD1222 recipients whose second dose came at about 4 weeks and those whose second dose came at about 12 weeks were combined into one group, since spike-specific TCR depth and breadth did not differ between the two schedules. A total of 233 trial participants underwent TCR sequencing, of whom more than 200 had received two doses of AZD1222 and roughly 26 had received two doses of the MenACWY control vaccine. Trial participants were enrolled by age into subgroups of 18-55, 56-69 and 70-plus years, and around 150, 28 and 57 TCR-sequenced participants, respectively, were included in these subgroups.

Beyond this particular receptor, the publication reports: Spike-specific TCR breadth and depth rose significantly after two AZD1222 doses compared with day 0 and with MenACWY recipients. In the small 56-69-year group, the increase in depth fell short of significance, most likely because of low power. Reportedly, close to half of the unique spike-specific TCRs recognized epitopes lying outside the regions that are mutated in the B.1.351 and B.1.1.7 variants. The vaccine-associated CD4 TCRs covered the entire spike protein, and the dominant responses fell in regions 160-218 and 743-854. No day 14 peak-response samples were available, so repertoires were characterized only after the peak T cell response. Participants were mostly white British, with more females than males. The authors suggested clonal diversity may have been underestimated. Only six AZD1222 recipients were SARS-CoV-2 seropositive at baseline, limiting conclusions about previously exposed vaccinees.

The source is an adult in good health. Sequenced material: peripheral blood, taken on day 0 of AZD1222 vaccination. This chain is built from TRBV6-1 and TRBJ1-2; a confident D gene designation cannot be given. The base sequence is TGTGCCAGCAGTGAGGGTCGGTGGTTAGGCTACACCTTC. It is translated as CASSEGRWLGYTF.